These T cell receptor beta chains were read from a single sample in a study of beta chain features in type 1 diabetes. TCRdb's table, derived via immunoSEQ multiplex PCR, lists solely in-frame clones and lacks some. The repertoire holds 810,000 or so clones, roughly 17% seen once, with 0.02% to 0.025% in the top ten. Material for sequencing was naive CD4+ T cells from blood. These receptors came from a woman between 18 and 29 years old in good health. CDR3s include the opening cysteine and the closing phenylalanine or tryptophan. A D gene is named only where the DNA matches it firmly. Size is stated for part of the rows, as once, few or many counts, or as a class when the clone is expanded.

TRBD2,TRBJ2-1,TRBV4-3,16,few,CASSRGLAGTAPGQFF,TGCGCCAGCAGCCGCGGACTAGCGGGAACTGCCCCGGGGCAGTTCTTC
TRBD2,TRBJ2-5,TRBV4-3,16,few,CASSQDLAGGSETQYF,TGCGCCAGCAGCCAAGATCTAGCGGGAGGTTCAGAGACCCAGTACTTC
NA,TRBJ2-1,TRBV25-1,13,few,CASNRDGYNEQFF,TGTGCCAGCAACAGGGATGGGTACAATGAGCAGTTCTTC
NA,TRBJ2-7,TRBV28,12,few,CASSASLEGISF,TGTGCCAGCAGTGCCTCTCTGGAGGGGATCTCCTTC
NA,TRBJ2-5,TRBV10-3,13,few,CAIRDGSKETQYF,TGTGCCATCAGGGACGGTTCAAAAGAGACCCAGTACTTC
NA,TRBJ2-1,TRBV6-5,10,few,CASSQGSRFF,TGTGCCAGCAGCCAGGGGTCCCGGTTCTTC
NA,TRBJ2-7,TRBV14,15,once,CARAAVVRHRDEQYF,TGTGCCAGGGCGGCCGTGGTCAGGCACCGCGACGAGCAGTACTTC
NA,TRBJ1-4,TRBV28,16,NA,CASSFHPQGLNEKLFF,TGTGCCAGCAGTTTCCACCCACAGGGTCTTAATGAAAAACTGTTTTTT
NA,TRBJ2-6,TRBV25-1,16,NA,CASSEYPLSGANVLTF,TGTGCCAGCAGTGAATACCCCCTCTCTGGGGCCAACGTCCTGACTTTC
NA,TRBJ2-2,TRBV28,12,NA,CASSRYTGELFF,TGTGCCAGCAGTCGTTACACCGGGGAGCTGTTTTTT
NA,TRBJ1-1,TRBV6-5,11,NA,CASSQGSEAFF,TGTGCCAGCAGTCAGGGGTCTGAAGCTTTCTTT
NA,TRBJ2-5,TRBV7-8,16,NA,CASRETQTANQETQYF,TGTGCCAGCAGAGAAACCCAGACAGCTAACCAAGAGACCCAGTACTTC